This TCR beta chain was recovered during a study of CD8+CD57+ T cells in acquired aplastic anemia. Study-wide context: Roughly 3.2 ug was the average amount of DNA from sorted CD4+ and CD8+ cells.

General study findings and limits: Patients did not significantly differ from controls in CD8+ Simpson's diversity.

Template material for TCR beta VDJ and CDR3 profiling consisted of genomic DNA. TCRdb recomputed calls from the reads with MiXCR, one row per CDR3 protein. The sample has about 160,000 distinct CDR3 sequences, about 45% seen once; the top ten hold about 2.8%. Patients sequenced had flow cytometry evidence of CD8+CD57+ cell expansion. This clonotype was detected ten times or more. The target antigen is unknown. The specimen was sorted CD4+, CD8+, or CD8+CD57+ T cells (not recorded which) from PBMCs. The source is a human donor with aplastic anemia.

This CDR3 is CASSQEISSGELFF. CDR3 coding DNA: TGTGCCAGCAGCCAAGAGATTAGCTCCGGGGAGCTGTTTTTT. The V and J genes are TRBV4-2 and TRBJ2-2, with D unresolved. V lost 0 bases, J lost 6 bases, and 8 bases lay in between. Germline CDR1 LGHNA, CDR2 YNFKEQ. The CDR3 runs to 14 residues.